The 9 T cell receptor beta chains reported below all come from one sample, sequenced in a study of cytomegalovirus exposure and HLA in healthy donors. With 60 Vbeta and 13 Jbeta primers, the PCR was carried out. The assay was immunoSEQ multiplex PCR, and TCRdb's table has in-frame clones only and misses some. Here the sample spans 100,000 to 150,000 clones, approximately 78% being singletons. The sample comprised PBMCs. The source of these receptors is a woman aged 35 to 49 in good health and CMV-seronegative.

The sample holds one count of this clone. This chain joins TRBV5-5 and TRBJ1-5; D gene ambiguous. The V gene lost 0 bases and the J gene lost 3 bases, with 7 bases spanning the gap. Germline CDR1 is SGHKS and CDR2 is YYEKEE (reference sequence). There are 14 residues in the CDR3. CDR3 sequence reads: CASSLDMANQPQHF. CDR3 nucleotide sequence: TGTGCCAGCAGCTTGGACATGGCCAATCAGCCCCAGCATTTT.

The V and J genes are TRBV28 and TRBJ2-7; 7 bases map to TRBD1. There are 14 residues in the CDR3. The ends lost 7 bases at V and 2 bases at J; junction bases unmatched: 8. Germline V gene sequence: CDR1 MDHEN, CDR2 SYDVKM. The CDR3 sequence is CASISGTATYEQYF. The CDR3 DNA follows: TGTGCCAGCATTTCGGGGACAGCAACCTACGAGCAGTACTTC.

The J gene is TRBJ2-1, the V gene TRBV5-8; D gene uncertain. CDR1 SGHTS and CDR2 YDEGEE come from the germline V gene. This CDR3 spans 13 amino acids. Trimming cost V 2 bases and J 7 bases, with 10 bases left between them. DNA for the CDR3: TGTGCCAGCAGCTTCTCCGGGTATAATGAGCAGTTCTTC. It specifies CASSFSGYNEQFF. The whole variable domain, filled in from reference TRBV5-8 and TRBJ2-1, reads EAGVTQSPTHLIKTRGQQATLRCSPISGHTSVYWYQQALGLGLQFLLWYDEGEERNRGNFPPRFSGRQFPNYSSELNVNALELEDSALYLCASSFSGYNEQFFGPGTRLTVL.

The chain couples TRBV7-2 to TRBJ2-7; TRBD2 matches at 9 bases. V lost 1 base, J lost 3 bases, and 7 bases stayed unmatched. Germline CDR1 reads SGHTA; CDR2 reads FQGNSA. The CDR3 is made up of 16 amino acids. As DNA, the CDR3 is TGTGCCAGCAGCTTAGGGGCTAGCGGGACCTACTACGAGCAGTACTTC. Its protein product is CASSLGASGTYYEQYF.

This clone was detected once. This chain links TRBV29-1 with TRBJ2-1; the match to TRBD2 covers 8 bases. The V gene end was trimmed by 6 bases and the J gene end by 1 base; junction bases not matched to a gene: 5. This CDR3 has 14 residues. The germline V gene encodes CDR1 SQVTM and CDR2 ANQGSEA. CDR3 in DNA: TGCAGCGTGTCCTCGGGGGGGTCCTACAATGAGCAGTTCTTC. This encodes CSVSSGGSYNEQFF.

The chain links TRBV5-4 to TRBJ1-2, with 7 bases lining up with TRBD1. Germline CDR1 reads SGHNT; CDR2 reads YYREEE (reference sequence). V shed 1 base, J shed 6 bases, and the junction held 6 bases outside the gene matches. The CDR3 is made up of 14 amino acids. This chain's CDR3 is CASSLPRGSNGYTF. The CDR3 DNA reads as TGTGCCAGCAGCTTGCCCAGGGGGTCGAATGGCTACACCTTC.

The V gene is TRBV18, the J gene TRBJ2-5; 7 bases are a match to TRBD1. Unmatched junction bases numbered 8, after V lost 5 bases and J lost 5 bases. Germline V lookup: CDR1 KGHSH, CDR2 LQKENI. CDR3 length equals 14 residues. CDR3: CASSSDRPGETQYF. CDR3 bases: TGTGCCAGCTCATCGGACAGGCCGGGGGAGACCCAGTACTTC.

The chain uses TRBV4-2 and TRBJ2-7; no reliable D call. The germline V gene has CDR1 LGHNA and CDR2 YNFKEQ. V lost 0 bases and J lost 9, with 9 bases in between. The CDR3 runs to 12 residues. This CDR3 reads CASSQDAALQYF. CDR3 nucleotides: TGTGCCAGCAGCCAAGACGCGGCACTGCAGTACTTC.

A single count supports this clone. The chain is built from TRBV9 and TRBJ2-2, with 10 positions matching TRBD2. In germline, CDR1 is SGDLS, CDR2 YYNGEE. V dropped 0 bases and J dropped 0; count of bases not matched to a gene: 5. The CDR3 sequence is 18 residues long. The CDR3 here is CASSVAASGSTNTGELFF. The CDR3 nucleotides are TGTGCCAGCAGCGTAGCTGCTAGCGGGAGTACGAACACCGGGGAGCTGTTTTTT.